This is a list of T cell receptor beta chains from one sample in a study of blood T cell dynamics during melanoma immunotherapy. Here immunoSEQ multiplex PCR was the method, and the copy in TCRdb shows in-frame clones only, minus some. The table records roughly 9,700 clones, more than 85% of them present only once. The source material was blood, sampled from a patient treated with checkpoint blockade. Every receptor here comes from a human donor with melanoma. CDR3s include the opening cysteine and the closing phenylalanine or tryptophan. Each record gives: CDR3 length, V gene, CDR3 protein.

15,TRBV6-5,CASSSAGGGSDTQYF
16,TRBV7-9,CASSSTVTASYNEQFF
16,TRBV18,CASSPGIWGGADGYTF
15,TRBV9,CASSGGDNINSPLHF
17,TRBV2,CASRSFTGTGLEEKLFF
15,TRBV5-1,CASSHSGRTTDTQYF
16,TRBV7-4,CASSLPRLLLDNEQFF
14,TRBV7-2,CASSSTGRNQPQHF
13,TRBV11-2,CASSLRREEKLFF
15,TRBV6-1,CASSYLGSSGNTIYF
16,TRBV28,CASSSRDREGGNTIYF
15,TRBV27,CASSYRSSYNSPLHF
13,TRBV7-2,CASSTNRQETQYF
13,TRBV28,CASSSQSYQPQHF
18,TRBV7-8,CASSDDISGRARTGELFF
12,TRBV28,CASSSQGHGYTF
17,TRBV19,CASSIGAARLAGVEQYF
15,TRBV13,CASSGQGRPQETQYF
13,TRBV29-1,CSVEVLAGKGPYF
11,TRBV29-1,CSVQGKNGYTF
14,TRBV19,CASSIGGLSYEQYF
13,TRBV19,CASRGTGGYEQYF
12,TRBV29-1,CSLRGSAQPQHF
13,TRBV19,CASSARGDYGYTF
16,TRBV6-5,CASSYNLGRGANVLTF
16,TRBV19,CASSRQGASYTDTQYF
14,TRBV5-4,CASSLRGAGTEAFF
13,TRBV5-1,CASSWTENTEAFF
10,TRBV6-4,CASLLEGYTF
12,TRBV5-6,CASSWGPTEAFF
12,TRBV7-2,CASSFDSYEQYF
17,TRBV5-4,CASSPPRGLAPLYEQYF
12,TRBV5-1,CASSLTGAEAFF
14,TRBV5-1,CASSPKRPGNEQFF
16,TRBV7-8,CASSSRRLAGIYEQYF
15,TRBV6-6,CASSSTGTGSEKLFF
13,TRBV10-3,CAIRGQVFYEQYF
12,TRBV6-5,CASRWGSGKLFF
12,TRBV5-4,CASSLRGIEQFF
16,TRBV30,CAWSGIRGGGNQPQHF
15,TRBV28,CASSFTYKGVKPQHF
12,TRBV2,CASRQDRGEQYF
15,TRBV4-3,CASSQDRSSYQPQHF
15,TRBV28,CASTRTGTGSYEQYF
13,TRBV11-3,CASSFSRVTEAFF
16,TRBV9,CASSDQGAPNTGELFF